Listed below are T cell receptor beta chains from one sample, sequenced in a study of control samples from healthy donors and cancer patients. Clones were sequenced by immunoSEQ multiplex PCR, and TCRdb holds only the in-frame ones, with some missing. The data hold 75,000 to 100,000 clones, with roughly 92% observed a single time. The material sequenced was blood. Every receptor here comes from a human donor in good health. The donor label of this sample is uncertain. Both conserved end residues are trimmed from each CDR3.

TRBV7-9	TRBJ2-1	ASSLGYKNNEQF
TRBV7-8	TRBJ1-5	ASSAVTGVNQPQH
TRBV24-1	TRBJ2-2	ATSDSTSVYTGELF
TRBV5-1	TRBJ1-4	ASSLAGGRGEKLF
TRBV7-9	TRBJ2-2	ASSLWGNTGELF
TRBV30	TRBJ2-1	ACNEQF
TRBV5-1	TRBJ2-3	ASRPGTGTDTQY
TRBV20-1	TRBJ1-4	SASSDSDNEKLF
TRBV24-1	TRBJ2-3	ATSAHGGLGDTQY
TRBV6-1	TRBJ2-3	ASSEEGGTGFILDTQY
TRBV7-2	TRBJ2-2	ASSYRDRMTGELF
TRBV27	TRBJ1-1	ASSLSGGTEAF
TRBV7-2	TRBJ2-2	ASSRGQVNTGELF
TRBV28	TRBJ1-2	ASSFVDRNYGYT
TRBV9	TRBJ1-5	ASSLGGFNQPQH
TRBV6-5	TRBJ1-5	ASSMDRHSNQPQH
TRBV30	TRBJ1-3	AWNSNRNTIY
TRBV19	TRBJ1-3	ARCNRRNTIY
TRBV10-3	TRBJ1-1	AIRGQVNTEAF
TRBV5-1	TRBJ1-2	ASSSEQGSFAFYYGYT
TRBV19	TRBJ2-1	ASSSSMRGLNEQF
TRBV29-1	TRBJ1-1	SVEKGGNTEAF
TRBV6-4	TRBJ1-5	ASSDGGPYSNQPQH
TRBV9	TRBJ2-2	ASSVIGGTGELF
TRBV3-1/TRBV3-2	TRBJ2-1	ASSQARGALGEQF
TRBV6-6	TRBJ2-6	ASSRDKGAVGANVLT
TRBV28	TRBJ1-3	ASSLTGNYGRNTIY
TRBV9	TRBJ1-4	ASSVDDAGATNEKLF
TRBV6-5	TRBJ1-5	ASSPVYNNQPQH
TRBV6-4	TRBJ1-5	ASSESVLGRKNQPQH
TRBV5-1	TRBJ2-5	ASSLGGLAGQETQY
TRBV7-2	TRBJ2-7	ASSRGHNSYEQY
TRBV30	TRBJ1-6	AWSVGGGFQNSPLH
TRBV28	TRBJ2-4	ASSVRDAKNIQY
TRBV18	TRBJ1-1	ASSPGRAYTEAF
TRBV4-3	TRBJ1-6	ASSQTESSYNSPLH
TRBV10-3	TRBJ1-6	AISPVEGFESSPLH
TRBV5-6	TRBJ1-1	ASSLGGLDTEAF
TRBV11-3	TRBJ2-1	ASSSGQTYNEQF
TRBV10-3	TRBJ1-2	AISGEPGQAYRGENGYT
TRBV9	TRBJ2-5	ASSAGLAGAQETQY
TRBV25-1	TRBJ2-1	ASSETGYNEQF
TRBV19	TRBJ2-1	ASSNLVGGVNEQF
TRBV19	TRBJ1-2	ASSIHPLTGGTYGYT
TRBV27	TRBJ1-4	ASRQGTLGKLF